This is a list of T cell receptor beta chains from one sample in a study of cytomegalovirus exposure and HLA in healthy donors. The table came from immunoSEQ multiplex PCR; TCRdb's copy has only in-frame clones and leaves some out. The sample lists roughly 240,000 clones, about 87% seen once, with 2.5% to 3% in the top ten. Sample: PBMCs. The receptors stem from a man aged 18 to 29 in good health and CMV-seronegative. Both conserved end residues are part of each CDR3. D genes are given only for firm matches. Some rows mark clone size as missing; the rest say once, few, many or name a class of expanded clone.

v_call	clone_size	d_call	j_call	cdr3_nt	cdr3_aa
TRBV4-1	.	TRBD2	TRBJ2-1	TGCGCCAGCAGCCAACAAGCTAGCGGGGGGGTTCTATTTGATGAGCAGTTCTTC	CASSQQASGGVLFDEQFF
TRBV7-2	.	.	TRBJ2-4	TGTGCCAGCAGCTTACCGACTAGTTATAAAAACATTCAGTACTTC	CASSLPTSYKNIQYF
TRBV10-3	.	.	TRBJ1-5	TGTGCCATCTCGAGTTTCGAACCAGGGAGCAATCAGCCCCAGCATTTT	CAISSFEPGSNQPQHF
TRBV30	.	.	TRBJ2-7	TGTGCCTGGCATACAGGCCTATCCTACGAGCAGTACTTC	CAWHTGLSYEQYF
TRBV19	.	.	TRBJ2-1	TGTGCCAGTAGTAATTGGGGCAAAAACAATGAGCAGTTCTTC	CASSNWGKNNEQFF
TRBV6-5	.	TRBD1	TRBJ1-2	TGTGCCAGCAGTTACTCTCTCCAGGGGGGCTATGGCTACACCTTC	CASSYSLQGGYGYTF
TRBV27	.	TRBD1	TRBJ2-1	TGTGCCAGCAGTCTGACCGGGACAGGGCTTTACAATGAGCAGTTCTTC	CASSLTGTGLYNEQFF
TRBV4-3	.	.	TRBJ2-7	TGCGCCAGCAGCCAAGTAAACGAGGGAGCCTACGAGCAGTACTTC	CASSQVNEGAYEQYF
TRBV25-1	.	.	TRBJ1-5	TGTGCCAGCAGTCCGGGGTACAATCAGCCCCAGCATTTT	CASSPGYNQPQHF
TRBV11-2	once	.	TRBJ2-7	TGTGCCAGCAGCGCGACAGCGGGCCGGCACGAGCAGTACTTC	CASSATAGRHEQYF
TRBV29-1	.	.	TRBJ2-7	TGCAGCGCGGACCTCAGGGGAGGGAACGAGCAGTACTTC	CSADLRGGNEQYF
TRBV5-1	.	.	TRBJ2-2	TGCGCCAGCAGCTTGCCCGGGTACACCGGGGAGCTGTTTTTT	CASSLPGYTGELFF
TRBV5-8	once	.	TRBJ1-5	TGTGCCAGCAGCAGCGGGACTCATAGCAATCAGCCCCAGCATTTT	CASSSGTHSNQPQHF
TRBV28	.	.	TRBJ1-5	TGTGCCAGCAGTTTATATGGGGCCTTCAATCAGCCCCAGCATTTT	CASSLYGAFNQPQHF
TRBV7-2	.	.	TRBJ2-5	TGTGCCAGCAGCTCGACCTCCGGAGGGCCGGAGACCCAGTACTTC	CASSSTSGGPETQYF
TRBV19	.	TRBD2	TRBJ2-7	TGTGCCAGTATGACTAGCGGGGGCTACGAGCAGTACTTC	CASMTSGGYEQYF
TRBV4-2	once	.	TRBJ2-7	TGTGCCAGCAGCCAAGCGGGATTCCCCTACGAGCAGTACTTC	CASSQAGFPYEQYF
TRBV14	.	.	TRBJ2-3	TGTGCCAGCAGCCACCTAGCGAGAACTTCTAGCACAGATACGCAGTATTTT	CASSHLARTSSTDTQYF
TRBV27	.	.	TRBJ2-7	TGTGCCAGCAGTTCCCTAGGGGAATTAGGTTACGAGCAGTACTTC	CASSSLGELGYEQYF
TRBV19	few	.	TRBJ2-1	TGTGCCACCGGACAGTCCTACAATGAGCAGTTCTTC	CATGQSYNEQFF
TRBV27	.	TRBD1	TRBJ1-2	TGTGCCAGCAGTATGACAGGGACTAACTATGGCTACACCTTC	CASSMTGTNYGYTF